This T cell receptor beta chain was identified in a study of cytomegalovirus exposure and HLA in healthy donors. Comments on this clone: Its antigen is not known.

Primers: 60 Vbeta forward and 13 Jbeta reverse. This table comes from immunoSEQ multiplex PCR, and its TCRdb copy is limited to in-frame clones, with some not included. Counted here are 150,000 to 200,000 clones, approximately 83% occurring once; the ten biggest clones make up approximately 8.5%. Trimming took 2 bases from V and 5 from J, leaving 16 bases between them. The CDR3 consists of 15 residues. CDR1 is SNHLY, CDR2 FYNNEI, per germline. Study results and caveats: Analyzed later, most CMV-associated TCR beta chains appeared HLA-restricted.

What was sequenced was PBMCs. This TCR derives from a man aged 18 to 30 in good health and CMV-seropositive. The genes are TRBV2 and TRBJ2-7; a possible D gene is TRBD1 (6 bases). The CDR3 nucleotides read TGTGCCAGCAGTGAACCCTCGGCAGGGGTTAACGAGCAGTACTTC. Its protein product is CASSEPSAGVNEQYF.